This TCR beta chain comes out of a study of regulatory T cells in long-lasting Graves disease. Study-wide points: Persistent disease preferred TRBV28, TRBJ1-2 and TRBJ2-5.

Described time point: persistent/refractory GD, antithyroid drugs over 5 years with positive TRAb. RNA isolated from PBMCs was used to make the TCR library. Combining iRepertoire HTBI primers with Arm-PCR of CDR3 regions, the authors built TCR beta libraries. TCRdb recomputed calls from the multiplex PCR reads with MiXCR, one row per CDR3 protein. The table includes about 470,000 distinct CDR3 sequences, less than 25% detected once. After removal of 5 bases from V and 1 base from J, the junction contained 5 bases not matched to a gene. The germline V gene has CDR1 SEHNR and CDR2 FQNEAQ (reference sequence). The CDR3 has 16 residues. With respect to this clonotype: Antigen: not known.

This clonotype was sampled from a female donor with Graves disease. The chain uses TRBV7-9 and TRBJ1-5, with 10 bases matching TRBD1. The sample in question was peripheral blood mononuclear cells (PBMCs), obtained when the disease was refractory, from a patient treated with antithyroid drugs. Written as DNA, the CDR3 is TGTGCCAGCAGCAAGACGGGACAGGGGAGCAATCAGCCCCAGCATTTT. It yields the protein CASSKTGQGSNQPQHF.